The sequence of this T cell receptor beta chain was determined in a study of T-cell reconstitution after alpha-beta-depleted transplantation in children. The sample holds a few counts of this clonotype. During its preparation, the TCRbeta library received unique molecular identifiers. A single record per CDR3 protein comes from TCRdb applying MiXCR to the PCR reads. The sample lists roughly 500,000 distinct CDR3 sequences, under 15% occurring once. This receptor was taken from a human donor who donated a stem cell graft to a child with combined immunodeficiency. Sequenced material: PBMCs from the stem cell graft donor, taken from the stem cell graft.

As DNA, the CDR3 is TGCGCCAGCAGCCGGGACAACACAGATACGCAGTATTTT. The encoded protein is CASSRDNTDTQYF. V usage is TRBV5-1 and J usage is TRBJ2-3; D perhaps matches TRBD1 (6 bases). V shed 4 bases and J shed 2 bases, with 8 bases lying between them. CDR3 length: 13 residues. The germline gives CDR1 SGHRS, CDR2 YFSETQ.